The T cell receptor beta chain under discussion was sequenced for a study of cytomegalovirus exposure and HLA in healthy donors. Produced via immunoSEQ multiplex PCR; TCRdb's table is partial and in-frame only. This sample has 250,000 to 400,000 clones; 70% to 90% occur once, and the top ten carry around 0.88%. The CDR3 contains 15 residues. Deletions cut 10 bases from V and 5 bases from J, with 23 bases between. Germline values: CDR1 MRHNA, CDR2 SNTAGT. Sequenced input: PBMCs. The V call is TRBV6-4, the J call TRBJ1-2, with D hard to call. The sequence was collected from a man aged 25 to 40 in good health and CMV-seronegative. CDR3 protein: CATRLPGWFRYGYTF. The CDR3 coding sequence is TGTGCCACCAGACTCCCGGGGTGGTTTAGGTATGGCTACACCTTC.